This T cell receptor (beta chain) was profiled in a study of cytomegalovirus exposure and HLA in healthy donors. Researchers ran the PCR with 60 Vbeta and 13 Jbeta primers. TCRdb's table, derived via immunoSEQ multiplex PCR, lists solely in-frame clones and lacks some. The table lists under 200,000 clones, roughly 73% of them singletons. V lost 2 bases, J lost 5 bases, and 13 bases stayed unmatched. Per germline, CDR1 MGHRA and CDR2 YSYEKL. The CDR3 consists of 17 residues. The TCR sequence derives from a female donor in good health and CMV-seronegative. V and J are TRBV4-1 and TRBJ1-2; 8 bases match TRBD1. Sequences were obtained from PBMCs. The CDR3 reads CASSQPAGTGQLYGYTF. CDR3 nucleotide sequence: TGCGCCAGCAGCCAACCTGCCGGGACAGGCCAGCTTTATGGCTACACCTTC.